This TCR beta chain appears in the sequencing data of a study of cytomegalovirus exposure and HLA in healthy donors (dated by TCRdb to about 2017). Regarding the research as a whole: According to an earlier analysis of around 600 of the donors, about 180 million T cells yielded 100 million or so unique TCR beta sequences and around 300 Gb of sequence data. An early release that covered about 640 HLA-typed donors contained about 300 gigabases of sequencing data and 80 million or so unique TCR sequences. Of the roughly 400 genotyped donors, approximately 82% fell in the genetic ancestry cluster associated with self-reported Caucasian donors. The study aimed to test whether signatures of past pathogen exposure could be identified by cataloging public T cell receptors. The study used immunosequencing to profile the T cell repertoires of approximately 650 subjects and linked those repertoires to cytomegalovirus serostatus. Besides the first cohort of some 670 subjects, a separate validation cohort made up of roughly 120 different subjects was used. To predict cytomegalovirus infection status, the study brought together high-throughput TCR immunosequencing, statistical association of individual TCRs with disease status, and machine learning. To study patterns of TCR occurrence, a later analysis re-analyzed previously published TCR beta repertoires from under 750 donors and added high-resolution HLA genotyping. Rather than using new phenotypic data, the later analysis identified candidate immune exposures from TCR beta sequences and from how often those sequences occurred across donors. In an earlier analysis of 587 of the donors, high-throughput TCR beta sequencing was used to judge whether each TCR beta V gene segment behaved as functional or pseudogenic. Donor age, sex, ethnicity and CMV serostatus were compiled together with the repertoire data. In a later genetic analysis, genome-wide SNP genotypes for about 65% of the roughly 700 donors were used, and that subset was treated as a discovery cohort. All discovery cohort repertoires had been generated using a single sequencing platform. HLA typing included class I and class II loci at four-digit resolution. The number of donors typed differed by locus, with 629-630 for A, B, C, DRB1 and DQB1, around 560 for DQA1, some 570 for DPA1, and over 400 for DPB1. Because of strong linkage in the cohort, roughly five DR-DQ haplotypes were treated as single units for association and clustering. Among about 390 genotyped donors of the cohort, an average of approximately 240,000 unique TCR beta nucleotide sequences were sequenced per donor, 15% to 20% of them non-productive. Broad study findings and their caveats: Because HLA typing was missing for some donors at each locus, association tests included only the typed subset. In the study, about 150 TCR beta chains were listed as associated with cytomegalovirus. Linkage disequilibrium might explain the correlated functional status among segregating V segments, but an unknown experimental factor could not be ruled out. Some IMGT-functional V segments, including TRBV6-2 and TRBV6-3, could not be distinguished by the 87-base-pair reads and were therefore excluded. A later analysis found that HLA-associated TCR beta chains were more clonally expanded and had lower generation probabilities than equally common non-associated chains. In both the original and validation cohorts, the classifier was reported to diagnose cytomegalovirus status with high specificity and sensitivity. According to a later analysis, most CMV-associated TCR beta chains appeared to be HLA-restricted, and the HLA associations seemed to be driven largely by CMV exposure. V-gene and J-gene trimming of TCR beta chains was associated with a missense DCLRE1C variant in a later genetic analysis, and the association was replicated in an independent cohort. A group of highly shared sequence variants was considered likely to be a technical artifact of the sequencing pipeline. Several of the top co-occurrence clusters appeared to be linked to parvovirus B19, influenza, CMV and Epstein-Barr virus, according to a later analysis. In vitro tests confirmed that three of the cytomegalovirus-associated TCR beta chains recognize cytomegalovirus antigens. Presence/absence analyses assumed roughly uniform sequencing depth across donors, an assumption that may not hold. According to the authors, the approach could potentially be generalized to other disease states and immunological phenotypes. While some public TCRs were present in many individuals, most TCR sequences turned up only very rarely across donors. Specific HLA alleles were associated with 16,951 TCR beta sequences at a false discovery rate of 0.05 in a later analysis. In a later genetic analysis, fewer N-insertions in productive TCRs were reported among donors in an Asian-associated ancestry cluster than the approximately 670-donor mean. Assigning TCR associations to individual alleles was difficult when HLA alleles, especially DR and DQ, strongly co-occurred. Because counts were too low, approximately 18 rarely observed V segments, including chromosome 9 orphons, were excluded from the earlier analysis of several hundred of the donors. A further reported finding was that TCR beta sequences accurately predicted the HLA-A and HLA-B alleles for most subjects in the first cohort. For the cohort, immune exposure information was limited to CMV serostatus. In an earlier analysis of 587 of the donors, most TCR beta V segments appeared in productive rearrangements about 87% or about 30% of the time, broadly matching IMGT annotations. Only TCR beta chains were sequenced in this cohort, and the absence of alpha or paired-chain data limited detectable features. According to a later analysis, TCR association rates differed among HLA loci, with DRB1 alleles showing the most associated TCRs and HLA-C alleles showing the fewest.

The cohort was made up of roughly 670 healthy bone marrow donors. At the time of sampling, all cohort members were nominally healthy, though unrecorded immune exposures were likely present. The donor was CMV seropositive and was included in the group of approximately 300 seropositive cohort members. A peripheral blood sample was provided by each donor, and peripheral blood mononuclear cells were used for TCR beta sequencing. Genomic DNA extraction from the blood cell samples was performed with the Qiagen DNeasy Blood Extraction Kit. This clone was seen more than once but under ten times. Its antigen has not been determined. Per-base qualities were not stored, and no clone one base away is much larger. Receptors were amplified or captured by the immunoSEQ multiplex PCR assay. For the multiplex PCR, a mixture combining 60 forward primers for TCR Vbeta segments and 13 reverse primers for TCR Jbeta segments was used. The CDR3 region of rearranged TCR beta genes was amplified from genomic DNA by a multiplex PCR assay. Amplified TCR beta libraries were sequenced as 87-base-pair reads on the Illumina HiSeq System. The published analysis was carried out like this. Across the 640 or so repertoires, a later analysis counted 60 million to 90 million unique TCR beta chains, around 10 million of which were shared by at least two donors. To remove PCR and sequencing errors, raw reads were error-corrected and collapsed into unique sequences using a nearest-neighbor algorithm that merged closely related sequences. To assign V, D and J gene segments, CDR3 sequences were aligned to IMGT reference sequences. For a sequence to be retained, at least a six-nucleotide match to both a V gene segment and a J gene segment was required. Rearrangements were classified as productive when the CDR3 lacked stop codons and remained in frame with V and J, and all other rearrangements were classified as non-productive. Following IMGT convention, CDR3 was defined as the stretch from the second conserved V-encoded cysteine up to the conserved J-encoded phenylalanine. The earlier analysis of about 610 of the donors excluded any sequence lacking an unambiguous match to a single V gene segment. In an earlier analysis of about 590 of the donors, a V segment was called functional when productive rearrangements were above 56.7%, and segregating when the standard deviation between donors exceeded 5%. A statistical classification framework was built for diagnosing cytomegalovirus status from the catalog of TCR beta chain sequences. In a later analysis, TCR nucleotide sequences were compared against IMGT/GENE-DB human TR gene sequences so that V and J genes could be assigned. In a later analysis, CDR3 sequences and most-parsimonious VDJ recombination scenarios were assigned using the TCRdist pipeline. A later analysis defined each TCR beta chain by its CDR3 amino acid sequence plus V-gene family, and excluded reads lacking a unique V-gene family. To address suspected cross-contamination and a sequencing artifact, a later analysis removed 450 to 700 highly shared, low-generation-probability nucleotide sequences. In a later analysis, a clonal expansion index for each public chain was calculated from normalized within-repertoire ranks of inferred template counts. In a later analysis, generation probabilities were computed with a VDJ recombination model fitted to out-of-frame rearrangements, and the resulting probabilities were checked against IGoR. In a later analysis, TCR-TCR, TCR-HLA and TCR-CMV co-occurrence was scored with hypergeometric tests, and a repertoire-size bias correction was applied to TCR pairs. A later analysis estimated false discovery rates by permuting HLA or CMV assignments 20 times. A later analysis grouped co-occurring TCRs with DBSCAN, adding TCRdist sequence similarity when clustering within HLA-allele-positive subsets. For co-occurrence clustering, repertoires with fewer than 30,000 or more than 120,000 public chains were excluded, along with 4 to 6 repertoires with anomalous nucleotide sharing. The clones in this table, taken by TCRdb from immuneACCESS, are in-frame only. Not every clone is retained; where verified, under half of the shortfall comes from an unresolved V gene, and the cause of the rest is unknown. For V, J and clone size, that table is used; D and trimming come from the DNA. Counted in this sample were over 110,000 clones; more than 75% of them appeared once. The top ten hold 5% to 7.5% of the sample.

CDR1 is given as MDHEN and CDR2 as SYDVKM, both from the germline V gene. V loses 7 bases at its end and J loses 6 bases; junction bases beyond the gene matches: 9. The CDR3 sequence holds 13 residues, the cysteine and phenylalanine included. Only CDR3 DNA is held: 39 bases, read in frame from base 1. Material for sequencing was PBMCs. The receptor chain draws on TRBV28 and TRBJ2-7; 7 central bases correspond to TRBD2. The TCR comes from a woman in her thirties or forties in good health and CMV-seropositive. This receptor carries the CDR3 CASMGEGRGEQYF. The nucleotide sequence reads as follows: TGTGCCAGCATGGGGGAGGGCCGGGGCGAGCAGTACTTC.